This TCR beta chain derives from a study of T cell responses to AZD1222 COVID-19 vaccine. Concerning this clone: Its antigen is currently unknown.

The study, taken as a whole, reports: Spike-specific TCR breadth and depth rose after two AZD1222 doses. Recipients of AZD1222 seropositive at baseline numbered only 5 or 6. None of the repertoires were sampled until the peak T cell response had passed.

V was trimmed by 3 bases and J by 0 bases, leaving 9 bases between them. The CDR3 runs 15 residues. CDR1 LNHDA and CDR2 SQIVND come from the germline V gene (reference sequence). Using immunoSEQ multiplex PCR, the repertoire was profiled, and TCRdb retains in-frame clones only, with some absent. The sample holds some 110,000 clones, 70% to 90% seen once. This clonotype was sampled from an adult who received the AZD1222 COVID-19 vaccine. The rearrangement joins TRBV19 to TRBJ1-5; D uncertain. The specimen was peripheral blood, collected 28 days after the second AZD1222 dose. The chain's CDR3 is CASSISGFSNQPQHF. CDR3 bases: TGTGCCAGTAGTATTTCGGGGTTTAGCAATCAGCCCCAGCATTTT.